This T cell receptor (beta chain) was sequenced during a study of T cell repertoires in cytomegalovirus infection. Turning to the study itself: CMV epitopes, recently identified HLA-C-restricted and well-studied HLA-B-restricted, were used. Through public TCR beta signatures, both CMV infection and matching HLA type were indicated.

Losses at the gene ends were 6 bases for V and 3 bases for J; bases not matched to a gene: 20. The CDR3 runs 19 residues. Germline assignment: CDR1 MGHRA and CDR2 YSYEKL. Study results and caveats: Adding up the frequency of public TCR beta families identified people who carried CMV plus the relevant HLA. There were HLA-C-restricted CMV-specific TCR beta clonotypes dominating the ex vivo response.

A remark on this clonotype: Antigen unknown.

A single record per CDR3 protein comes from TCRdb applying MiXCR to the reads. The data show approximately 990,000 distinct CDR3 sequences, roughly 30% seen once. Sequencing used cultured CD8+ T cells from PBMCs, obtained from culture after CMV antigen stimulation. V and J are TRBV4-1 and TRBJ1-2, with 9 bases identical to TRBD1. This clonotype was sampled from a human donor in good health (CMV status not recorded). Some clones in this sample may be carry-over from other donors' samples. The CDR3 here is CASSRNINIPGQGDYGYTF. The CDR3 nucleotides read TGCGCCAGCAGTCGCAATATAAACATACCGGGACAGGGAGACTATGGCTACACCTTC.